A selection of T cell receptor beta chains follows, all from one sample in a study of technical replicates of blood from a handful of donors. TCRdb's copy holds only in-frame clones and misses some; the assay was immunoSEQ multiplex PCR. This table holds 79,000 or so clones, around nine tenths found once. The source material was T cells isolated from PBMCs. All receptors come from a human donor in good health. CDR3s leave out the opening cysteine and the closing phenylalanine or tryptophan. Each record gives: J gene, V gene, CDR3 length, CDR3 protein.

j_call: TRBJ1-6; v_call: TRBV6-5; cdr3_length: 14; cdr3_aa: ASSYQGSSYNSPLH
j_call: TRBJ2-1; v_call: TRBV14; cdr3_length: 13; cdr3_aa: ASSLRDTTYNEQF
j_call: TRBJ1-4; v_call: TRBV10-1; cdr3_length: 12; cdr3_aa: ASSDKGANEKLF
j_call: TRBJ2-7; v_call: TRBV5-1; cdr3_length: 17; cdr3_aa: ASSLRGLAGGHLDDEQY
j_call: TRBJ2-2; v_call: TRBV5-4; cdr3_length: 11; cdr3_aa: ASSLKVGGELF
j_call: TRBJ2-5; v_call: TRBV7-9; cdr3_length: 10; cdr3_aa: ASSLFEETQY
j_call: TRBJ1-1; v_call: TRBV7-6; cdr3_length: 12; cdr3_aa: ASSLAMGAAEAF
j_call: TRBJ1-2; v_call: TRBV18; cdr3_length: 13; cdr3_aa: ASSPSDRVAYGYT
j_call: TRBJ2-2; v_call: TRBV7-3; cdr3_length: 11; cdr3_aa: ASSFLNTGELF
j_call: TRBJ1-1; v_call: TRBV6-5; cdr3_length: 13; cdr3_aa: ASSRGRGTNTEAF
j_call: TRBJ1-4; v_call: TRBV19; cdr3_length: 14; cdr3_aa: ASSMLHQGIREKLF
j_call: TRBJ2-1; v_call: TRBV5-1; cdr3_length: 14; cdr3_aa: ASSLATSGAYNEQF
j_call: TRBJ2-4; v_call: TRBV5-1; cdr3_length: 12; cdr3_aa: ASSWGQGFYIQY
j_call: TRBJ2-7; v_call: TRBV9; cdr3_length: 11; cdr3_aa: ASSVSAVAVQY
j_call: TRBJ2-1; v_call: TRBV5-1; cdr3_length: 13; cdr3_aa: ASSPREVLYNEQF
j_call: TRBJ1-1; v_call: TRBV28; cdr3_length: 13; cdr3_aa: ASSWGQGAVTEAF
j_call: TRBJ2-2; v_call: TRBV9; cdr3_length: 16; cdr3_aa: ASSIRLAGGPGNGELF
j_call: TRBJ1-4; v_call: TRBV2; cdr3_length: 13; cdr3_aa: ASSDQTATNEKLF
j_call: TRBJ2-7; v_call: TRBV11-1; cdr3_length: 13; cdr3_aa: ASSLGETGPYEQY
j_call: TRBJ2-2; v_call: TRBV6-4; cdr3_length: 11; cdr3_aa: ASSRSTTGELF
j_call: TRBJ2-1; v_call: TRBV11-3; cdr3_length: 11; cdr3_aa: ASSPRGRNEQF
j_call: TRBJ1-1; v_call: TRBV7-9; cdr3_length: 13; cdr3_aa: ASSLGQALNTEAF
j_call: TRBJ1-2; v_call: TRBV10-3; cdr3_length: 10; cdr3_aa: AIGRDGNGYT
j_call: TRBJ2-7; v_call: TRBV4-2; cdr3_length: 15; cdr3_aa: ASSQDRYRVGSYEQY
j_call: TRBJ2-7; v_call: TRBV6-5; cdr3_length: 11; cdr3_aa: ASQLAGSYEQY
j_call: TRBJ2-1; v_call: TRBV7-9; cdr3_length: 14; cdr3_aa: ASSLVPGQGHNEQF
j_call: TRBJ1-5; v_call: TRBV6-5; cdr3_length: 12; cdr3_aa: ASRRTGTHQPQH
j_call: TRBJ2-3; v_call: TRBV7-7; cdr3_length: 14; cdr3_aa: ASSPSQGASTDTQY
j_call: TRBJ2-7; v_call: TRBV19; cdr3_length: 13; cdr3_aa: ASSGRQGAGYEQY
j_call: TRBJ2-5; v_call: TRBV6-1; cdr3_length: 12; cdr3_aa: ASSVSLRQETQY
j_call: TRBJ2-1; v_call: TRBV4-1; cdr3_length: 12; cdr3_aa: ASSQVDRNNEQF
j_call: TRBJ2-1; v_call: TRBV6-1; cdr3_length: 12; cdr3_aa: ASTRPSSYNEQF
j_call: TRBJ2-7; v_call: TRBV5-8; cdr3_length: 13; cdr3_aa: ASSLSGDQFYEQY
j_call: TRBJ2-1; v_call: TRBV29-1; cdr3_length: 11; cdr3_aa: SVVGGSYNEQF
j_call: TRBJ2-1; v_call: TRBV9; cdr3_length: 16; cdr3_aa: ASSVSRTSGGSYNEQF
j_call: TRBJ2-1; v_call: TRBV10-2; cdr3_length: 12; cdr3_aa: ASTPAGAYNEQF
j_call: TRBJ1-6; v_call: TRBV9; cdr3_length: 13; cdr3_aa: ASSAVGRQNSPLH